These 17 T cell receptor beta chains came from one sample sequenced in a study of cytomegalovirus exposure and HLA in healthy donors. Data came from immunoSEQ multiplex PCR; TCRdb stores just in-frame clones and leaves some out. The sample records 80,000 to 100,000 clones, roughly 85% being singletons. Sequenced input: PBMCs. The origin of the receptors is a young woman in good health and CMV-seronegative.

This sequence joins TRBV28 and TRBJ1-1, with D unresolved. V was shortened by 6 bases and J by 1 base, with 3 bases between the two germline ends. Germline assignment: CDR1 MDHEN and CDR2 SYDVKM. This CDR3 region has 11 residues. The CDR3 bases are TGTGCCAGCAGCCGGAACACTGAAGCTTTCTTT. Translated: CASSRNTEAFF.

This chain uses TRBV5-1 with TRBJ2-4; 10 bases are shared with TRBD2. Germline V gene data show CDR1 as SGHRS and CDR2 as YFSETQ. The V segment lost 0 bases and the J segment 8 bases; nucleotides outside the gene matches: 14. The CDR3 runs 18 residues. The CDR3: CASSLARSGRAVEDIQYF. CDR3 bases: TGCGCCAGCAGCTTGGCCCGCAGCGGGAGGGCCGTTGAGGACATTCAGTACTTC.

The chain carries TRBV6-5 and TRBJ2-3, with D hard to call. Between the trimmed V and J ends, which lost 6 bases and 0 bases, there was a span of 13 bases. Germline-derived CDR1 and CDR2 are MNHEY and SVGAGI. The CDR3 length is 15 residues. The CDR3 DNA follows: TGTGCCAGCAGACTCTATCGAACTAGCACAGATACGCAGTATTTT. This translates into CASRLYRTSTDTQYF.

The genes are TRBV20-1 and TRBJ1-1; possibly TRBD1 for D (6 bases). Germline V CDR1 and CDR2: DFQATT, SNEGSKA (reference sequence). This CDR3 is built from 11 residues. In DNA form, the CDR3 reads TGCAGCCGAGTGGGGGCCATTCGAGCTTTCTTT. Encoded protein: CSRVGAIRAFF.

The V call is TRBV4-1, the J call TRBJ2-3; maybe TRBD1 (6 bases). CDR1 and CDR2 from the germline V gene are MGHRA and YSYEKL. This CDR3 contains 15 residues. Trimming took off 2 bases at V and 6 bases at J, with 15 bases between the two ends. CDR3 DNA sequence: TGCGCCAGCAGCCAACTACCGACAGGTACGGATACGCAGTATTTT. Encoded protein: CASSQLPTGTDTQYF.

J is TRBJ2-7 and V is TRBV7-2, with a possible D match to TRBD2 (6 bases). CDR3 length: 15 residues. With 2 bases removed from V and 3 bases from J, the gap between germline ends came to 14 bases. CDR1 is SGHTA, CDR2 FQGNSA, per germline. DNA of the CDR3: TGTGCCAGCAGCTTATCGGGGGTCGGACACTACGAGCAGTACTTC. This codes for CASSLSGVGHYEQYF.

This chain connects TRBV7-3 to TRBJ2-1; 8 bases fit TRBD1. Trimming at V came to 5 bases and at J to 4 bases, leaving 7 bases not matched to a gene. CDR3 length: 15 residues. Germline lookup yields CDR1 SGHTA and CDR2 FQGTGA. CDR3 sequence reads: CASSQTGGGYNEQFF. The CDR3 nucleotides are TGTGCCAGCAGCCAAACAGGGGGTGGGTACAATGAGCAGTTCTTC.

The chain links TRBV7-3 to TRBJ2-2; 8 nucleotides agree with TRBD1. CDR3 length: 16 residues. Germline CDR1 SGHTA, CDR2 FQGTGA. Trimming took 0 bases from V and 6 from J; bases not matched to a gene: 6. The CDR3 sequence is CASSLTPGGIPGELFF. CDR3 DNA: TGTGCCAGCAGCTTAACGCCAGGGGGCATTCCCGGGGAGCTGTTTTTT.

The chain combines TRBV28 with TRBJ1-2; the D gene is possibly TRBD1 (6 bases). There are 14 residues in the CDR3. The germline V and J ends were trimmed by 7 bases and 3 bases, with 15 bases remaining between them. From germline, CDR1 is MDHEN and CDR2 SYDVKM. The DNA for the CDR3 is TGTGCCAGCACCTGGAGGCAGGGGCACTATGGCTACACCTTC. Amino acids: CASTWRQGHYGYTF.

V gene TRBV4-3 combines with J gene TRBJ1-1, with 7 bases lining up with TRBD1. The trim removed 3 bases at V and 0 bases at J, leaving 4 bases unmatched. This CDR3 contains 15 residues. Germline V gives CDR1 LGHNA, CDR2 YSLEER. CDR3 bases: TGCGCCAGCAGCCATCGGACAGGTCTGAACACTGAAGCTTTCTTT. Protein: CASSHRTGLNTEAFF.

The gene calls are TRBV14 and TRBJ1-2; D gene uncertain. V was trimmed by 4 bases and J by 7 bases, leaving 13 bases between them. Germline CDR1 and CDR2: SGHDN and FVKESK. The CDR3 spans 13 residues. The CDR3 sequence is CASSPRLLGGYTF. Written as DNA, the CDR3 is TGTGCCAGCAGCCCGAGGTTACTGGGTGGCTACACCTTC.

The V gene is TRBV2, the J gene TRBJ1-2, with D tentatively TRBD1 (6 bases). V was cut by 4 bases and J by 4 bases, with 13 bases left in between. The CDR3 spans 14 residues. Germline V CDR1 and CDR2: SNHLY, FYNNEI. In nucleotides, the CDR3 is TGTGCCAGCAGTGGGGACACTCCACTCTATGGCTACACCTTC. Encoded protein: CASSGDTPLYGYTF. Drawing the rest from reference TRBV2 and TRBJ1-2, the complete variable domain is EPEVTQTPSHQVTQMGQEVILRCVPISNHLYFYWYRQILGQKVEFLVSFYNNEISEKSEIFDDQFSVERPDGSNFTLKIRSTKLEDSAMYFCASSGDTPLYGYTFGSGTRLTVV.

This chain joins TRBV7-8 and TRBJ2-6, with 7 bases that match TRBD1. The germline V gene encodes CDR1 SGHVS and CDR2 FQNEAQ. This CDR3 comprises 19 residues. V was clipped by 5 bases and J by 2 bases; unmatched bases: 15. The CDR3 DNA follows: TGTGCCAGCAGCCTTCGACCGGGACAGAAAAGGGCTGGGGCCAACGTCCTGACTTTC. It specifies CASSLRPGQKRAGANVLTF.

The chain uses TRBV7-3 and TRBJ1-1, with 7 bases lining up with TRBD1. CDR3 size: 13 residues. Trimming at V came to 5 bases and at J to 1 base, leaving 1 base not matched to a gene. Germline values: CDR1 SGHTA, CDR2 FQGTGA. Written as DNA, the CDR3 is TGTGCCAGCAGCCGGGACAGGAACACTGAAGCTTTCTTT. This gives the protein CASSRDRNTEAFF.

The V call is TRBV19, the J call TRBJ1-1; D unresolved. The CDR3 spans 14 residues. CDR1 and CDR2 (germline): LNHDA, SQIVND (reference sequence). V was trimmed by 2 bases and J by 0 bases, leaving 7 bases between them. The CDR3 DNA sequence: TGTGCCAGTAGTATATTGGGAGTGAACACTGAAGCTTTCTTT. Its translation: CASSILGVNTEAFF.

J is TRBJ1-5 and V is TRBV10-2; the match to TRBD1 covers 8 bases. The germline V gene encodes CDR1 WSHSY and CDR2 SAAADI. V gave up 5 bases and J gave up 7 bases; unmatched junction bases: 10. There are 15 residues in the CDR3. In DNA form, the CDR3 reads TGCGCCAGCAGTCAGACAGGGGAAGGTGGCCAGCCCCAGCATTTT. It translates to CASSQTGEGGQPQHF.

V usage is TRBV5-1 and J usage is TRBJ2-3; D is uncertain. Germline CDR1 reads SGHRS; CDR2 reads YFSETQ. CDR3 length: 14 residues. V lost 0 bases and J 6 bases, leaving 11 bases between the germline ends. The CDR3 DNA reads TGCGCCAGCAGCTTGGCTCGACGGGTCGATACGCAGTATTTT. It codes for CASSLARRVDTQYF.